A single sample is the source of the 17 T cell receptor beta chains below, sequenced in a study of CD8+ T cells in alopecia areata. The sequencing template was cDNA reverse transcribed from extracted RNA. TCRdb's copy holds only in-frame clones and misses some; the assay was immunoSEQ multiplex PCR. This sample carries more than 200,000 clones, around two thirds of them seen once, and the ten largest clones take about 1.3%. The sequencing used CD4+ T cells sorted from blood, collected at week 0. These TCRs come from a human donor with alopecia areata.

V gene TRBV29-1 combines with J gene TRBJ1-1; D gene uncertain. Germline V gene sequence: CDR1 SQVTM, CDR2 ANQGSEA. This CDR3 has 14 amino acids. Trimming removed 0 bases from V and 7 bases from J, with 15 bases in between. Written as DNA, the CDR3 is TGCAGCGTTGAAGATGGCCGGGAATACGGTGAAGCTTTCTTT. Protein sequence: CSVEDGREYGEAFF.

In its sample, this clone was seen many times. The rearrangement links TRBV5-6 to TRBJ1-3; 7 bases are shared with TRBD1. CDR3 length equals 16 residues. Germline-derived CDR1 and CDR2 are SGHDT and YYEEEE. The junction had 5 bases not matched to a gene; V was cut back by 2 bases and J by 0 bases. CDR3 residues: CASSLTGASSGNTIYF. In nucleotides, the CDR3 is TGTGCCAGCAGCTTAACAGGGGCAAGCTCTGGAAACACCATATATTTT.

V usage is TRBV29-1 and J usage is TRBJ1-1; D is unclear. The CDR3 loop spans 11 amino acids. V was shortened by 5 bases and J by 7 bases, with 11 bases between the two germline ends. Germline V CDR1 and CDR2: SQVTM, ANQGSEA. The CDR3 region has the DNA TGCAGCGTTCCTGGATTTCATGAAGCTTTCTTT. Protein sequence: CSVPGFHEAFF.

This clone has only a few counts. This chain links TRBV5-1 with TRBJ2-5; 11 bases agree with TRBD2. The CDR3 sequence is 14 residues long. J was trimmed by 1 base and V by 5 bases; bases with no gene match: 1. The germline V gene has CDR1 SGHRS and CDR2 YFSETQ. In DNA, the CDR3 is TGCGCCAGCAGGACTAGCGGGGTCCAAGAGACCCAGTACTTC. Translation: CASRTSGVQETQYF. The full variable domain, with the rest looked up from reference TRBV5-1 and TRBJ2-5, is KAGVTQTPRYLIKTRGQQVTLSCSPISGHRSVSWYQQTPGQGLQFLFEYFSETQRNKGNFPGRFSGRQFSNSRSEMNVSTLELGDSALYLCASRTSGVQETQYFGPGTRLLVL.

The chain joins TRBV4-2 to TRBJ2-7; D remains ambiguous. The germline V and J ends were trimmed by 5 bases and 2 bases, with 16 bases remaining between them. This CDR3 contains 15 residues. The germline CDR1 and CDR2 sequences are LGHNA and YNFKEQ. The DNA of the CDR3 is TGTGCCAGCAGCTTTCAGTCAGTCATTCCCTACGAGCAGTACTTC. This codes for CASSFQSVIPYEQYF.

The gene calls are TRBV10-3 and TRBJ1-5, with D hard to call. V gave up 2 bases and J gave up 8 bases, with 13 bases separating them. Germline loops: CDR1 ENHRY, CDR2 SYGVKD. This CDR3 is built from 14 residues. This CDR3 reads CAISERDPGEPQHF. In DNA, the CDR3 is TGTGCCATCAGTGAGCGGGATCCCGGGGAGCCCCAGCATTTT.

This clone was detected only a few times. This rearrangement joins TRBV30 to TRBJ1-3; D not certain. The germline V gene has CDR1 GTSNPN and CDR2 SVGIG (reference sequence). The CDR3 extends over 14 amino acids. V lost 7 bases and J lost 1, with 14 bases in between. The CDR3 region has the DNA TGTGCCTCAGCTTCGACATTTTCTGGAAACACCATATATTTT. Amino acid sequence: CASASTFSGNTIYF.

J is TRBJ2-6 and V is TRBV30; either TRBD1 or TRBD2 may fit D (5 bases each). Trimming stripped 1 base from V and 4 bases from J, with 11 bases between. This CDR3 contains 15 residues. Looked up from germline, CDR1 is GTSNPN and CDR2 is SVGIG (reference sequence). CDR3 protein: CAWSAWGIGANVLTF. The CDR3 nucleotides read TGTGCCTGGAGTGCCTGGGGGATCGGGGCCAACGTCCTGACTTTC.

As DNA, the CDR3 is TGTGCCAGCAGCCTCCGGGACACGTATTCACCCCTCCACTTT. Amino acids: CASSLRDTYSPLHF. The genes are TRBV2 and TRBJ1-6; weak D call: TRBD1 (6 bases). Per the germline V gene, CDR1 is SNHLY and CDR2 is FYNNEI. The CDR3 is 14 residues long. V lost 6 bases to trimming and J lost 8 bases, with 14 bases between them.

CDR3 sequence (DNA): TGCAGCGTTGAGTTGGACAGGCACTACGAGCAGTACTTC. It encodes CSVELDRHYEQYF. The chain recombines TRBV29-1 with TRBJ2-7; TRBD1 matches at 7 bases. The germline gives CDR1 SQVTM, CDR2 ANQGSEA. The CDR3 totals 13 residues. The V gene end was trimmed by 3 bases and the J gene end by 3 bases; junction bases not matched to a gene: 5.

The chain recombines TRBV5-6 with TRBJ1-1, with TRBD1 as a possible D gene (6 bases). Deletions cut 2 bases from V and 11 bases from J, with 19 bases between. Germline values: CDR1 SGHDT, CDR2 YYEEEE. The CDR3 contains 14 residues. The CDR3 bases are TGTGCCAGCAGCTTTCTGGACAGTGCGGCTAAGGCTTTCTTT. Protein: CASSFLDSAAKAFF.

CDR3 region: CSVSGTGRAYEQYF. The CDR3 DNA follows: TGCAGCGTCTCCGGGACAGGGCGCGCCTACGAGCAGTACTTC. This chain links TRBV29-1 with TRBJ2-7, with TRBD1 matching over 9 bases. V was pared by 6 bases and J by 2 bases, with 8 bases of the junction left unmatched. CDR1 is SQVTM, CDR2 ANQGSEA, per germline. The CDR3 contains 14 residues.

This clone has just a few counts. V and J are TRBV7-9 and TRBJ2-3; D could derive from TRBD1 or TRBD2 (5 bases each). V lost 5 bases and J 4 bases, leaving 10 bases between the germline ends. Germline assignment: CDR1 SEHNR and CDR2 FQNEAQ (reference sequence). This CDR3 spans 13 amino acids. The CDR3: CASSPRGSDTQYF. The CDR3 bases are TGTGCCAGCAGCCCGAGGGGATCAGATACGCAGTATTTT. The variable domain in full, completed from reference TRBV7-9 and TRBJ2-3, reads DTGVSQNPRHKITKRGQNVTFRCDPISEHNRLYWYRQTLGQGPEFLTYFQNEAQLEKSRLLSDRFSAERPKGSFSTLEIQRTEQGDSAMYLCASSPRGSDTQYFGPGTRLTVL.

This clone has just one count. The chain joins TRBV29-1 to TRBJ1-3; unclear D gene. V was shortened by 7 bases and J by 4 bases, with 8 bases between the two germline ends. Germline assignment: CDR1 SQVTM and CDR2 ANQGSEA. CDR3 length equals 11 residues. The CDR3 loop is CSASTGNTIYF. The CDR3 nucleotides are TGCAGCGCCTCGACAGGAAACACCATATATTTT.

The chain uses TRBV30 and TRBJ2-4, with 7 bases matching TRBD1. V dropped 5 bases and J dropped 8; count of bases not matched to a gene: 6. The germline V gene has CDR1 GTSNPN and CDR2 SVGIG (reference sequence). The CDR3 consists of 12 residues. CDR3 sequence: CAWHRGGDIQYF. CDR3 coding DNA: TGTGCCTGGCACAGGGGTGGGGACATTCAGTACTTC. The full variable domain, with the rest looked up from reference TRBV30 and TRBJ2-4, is SQTIHQWPATLVQPVGSPLSLECTVEGTSNPNLYWYRQAAGRGLQLLFYSVGIGQISSEVPQNLSASRPQDRQFILSSKKLLLSDSGFYLCAWHRGGDIQYFGAGTRLSVL.

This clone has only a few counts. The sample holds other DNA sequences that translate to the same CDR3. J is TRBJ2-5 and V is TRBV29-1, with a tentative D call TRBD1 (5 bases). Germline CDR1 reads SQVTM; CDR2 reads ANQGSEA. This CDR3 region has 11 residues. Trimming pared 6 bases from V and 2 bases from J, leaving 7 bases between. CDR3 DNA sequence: TGCAGCGTGGGGCCACAAGAGACCCAGTACTTC. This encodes CSVGPQETQYF. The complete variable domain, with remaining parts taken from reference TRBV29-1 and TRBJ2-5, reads SAVISQKPSRDICQRGTSLTIQCQVDSQVTMMFWYRQQPGQSLTLIATANQGSEATYESGFVIDKFPISRPNLTFSTLTVSNMSPEDSSIYLCSVGPQETQYFGPGTRLLVL.

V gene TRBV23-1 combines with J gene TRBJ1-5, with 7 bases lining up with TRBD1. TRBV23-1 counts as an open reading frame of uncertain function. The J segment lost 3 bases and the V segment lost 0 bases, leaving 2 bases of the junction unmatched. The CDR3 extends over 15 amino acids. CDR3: CASSQSGQFNQPQHF. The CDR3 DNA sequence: TGCGCCAGCAGTCAATCGGGACAGTTCAATCAGCCCCAGCATTTT.